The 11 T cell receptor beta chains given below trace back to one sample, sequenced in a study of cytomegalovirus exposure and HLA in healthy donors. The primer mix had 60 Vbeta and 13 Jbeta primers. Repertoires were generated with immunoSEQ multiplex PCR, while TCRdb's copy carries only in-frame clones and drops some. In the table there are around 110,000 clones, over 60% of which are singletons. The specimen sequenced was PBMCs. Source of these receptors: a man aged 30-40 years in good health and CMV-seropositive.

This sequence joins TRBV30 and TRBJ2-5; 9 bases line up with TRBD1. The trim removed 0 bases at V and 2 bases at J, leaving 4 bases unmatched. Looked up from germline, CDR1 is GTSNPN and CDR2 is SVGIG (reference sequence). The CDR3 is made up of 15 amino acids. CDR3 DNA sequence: TGTGCCTGGAGTGTTGGACAGGGGCTACAAGAGACCCAGTACTTC. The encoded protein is CAWSVGQGLQETQYF.

CDR3 protein: CASSIPVAVAYEQYF. In nucleotides, the CDR3 is TGTGCCAGCAGCATACCGGTCGCGGTAGCCTACGAGCAGTACTTC. The chain joins TRBV28 to TRBJ2-7; D remains ambiguous. V was shortened by 6 bases and J by 2 bases, with 17 bases between the two germline ends. This CDR3 contains 15 residues. Germline CDR1 and CDR2: MDHEN and SYDVKM.

In DNA form, the CDR3 reads TGTGCCAGCAGGTCGGGACAGCTGAACACTGAAGCTTTCTTT. Translated, it gives CASRSGQLNTEAFF. The rearrangement uses TRBV5-4 and TRBJ1-1; 7 positions agree with TRBD1. The V gene's germline CDR1 is SGHNT and CDR2 YYREEE (reference sequence). The ends lost 5 bases at V and 0 bases at J; junction bases unmatched: 4. This CDR3 is 14 amino acids long.

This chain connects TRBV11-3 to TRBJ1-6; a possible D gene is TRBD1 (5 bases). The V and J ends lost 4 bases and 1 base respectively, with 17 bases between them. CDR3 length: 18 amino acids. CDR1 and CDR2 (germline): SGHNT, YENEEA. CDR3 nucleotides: TGTGCCAGCAGCTGGAACTACCAGGGAAAGTCCTATAATTCACCCCTCCACTTT. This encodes CASSWNYQGKSYNSPLHF.

In DNA, the CDR3 is TGTGCCAGCAGCCAAGATGGGACTAACCAAGAGACCCAGTACTTC. This codes for CASSQDGTNQETQYF. The chain carries TRBV4-2 and TRBJ2-5, with 7 bases that match TRBD2. This CDR3 region has 15 residues. From germline, CDR1 is LGHNA and CDR2 YNFKEQ. V shed 0 bases, J shed 0 bases, and the junction held 1 base outside the gene matches.

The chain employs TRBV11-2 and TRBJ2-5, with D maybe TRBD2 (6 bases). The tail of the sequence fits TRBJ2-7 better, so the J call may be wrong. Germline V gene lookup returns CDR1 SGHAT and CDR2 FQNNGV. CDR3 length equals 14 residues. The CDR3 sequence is CASSSNRRAYEQYF. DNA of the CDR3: TGTGCCAGCAGCTCTAACCGGAGGGCCTACGAGCAGTACTTC.

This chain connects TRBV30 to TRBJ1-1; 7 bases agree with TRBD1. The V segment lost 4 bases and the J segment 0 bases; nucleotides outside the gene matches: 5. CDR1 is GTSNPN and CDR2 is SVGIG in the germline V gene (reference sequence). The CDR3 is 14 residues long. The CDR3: CAWNPGTVNTEAFF. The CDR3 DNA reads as TGTGCCTGGAACCCCGGGACAGTGAACACTGAAGCTTTCTTT.

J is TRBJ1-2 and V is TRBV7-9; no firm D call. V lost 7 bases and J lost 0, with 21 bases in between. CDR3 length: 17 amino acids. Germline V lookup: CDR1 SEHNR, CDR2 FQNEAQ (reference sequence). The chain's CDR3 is CASNSINQREANYGYTF. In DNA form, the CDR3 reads TGTGCCAGCAACTCGATAAACCAGAGGGAAGCTAACTATGGCTACACCTTC.

The CDR3 region has the DNA TGTGCCAGCACGATGACAGGGTACAATGAGCAGTTCTTC. It translates to CASTMTGYNEQFF. The V call is TRBV19, the J call TRBJ2-1, with 7 bases that match TRBD1. In germline, CDR1 is LNHDA, CDR2 SQIVND (reference sequence). The J segment lost 4 bases and the V segment lost 9 bases, leaving 6 bases of the junction unmatched. This CDR3 spans 13 amino acids.

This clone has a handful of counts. In nucleotides, the CDR3 is TGTGCCAGCAATGTCCGAGGGAGGGTTAACTATGGCTACACCTTC. Amino acid sequence: CASNVRGRVNYGYTF. The chain recombines TRBV2 with TRBJ1-2; D unresolved. CDR3 length: 15 residues. The ends were cut back, 7 bases at V and 1 base at J, with 16 bases in the middle. Germline V gene data show CDR1 as SNHLY and CDR2 as FYNNEI.

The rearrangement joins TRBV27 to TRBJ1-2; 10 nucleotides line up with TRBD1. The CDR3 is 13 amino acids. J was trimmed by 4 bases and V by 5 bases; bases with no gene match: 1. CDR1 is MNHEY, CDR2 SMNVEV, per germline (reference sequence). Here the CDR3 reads CASSRDRGYGYTF. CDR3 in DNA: TGTGCCAGCAGTAGGGACAGGGGCTATGGCTACACCTTC.